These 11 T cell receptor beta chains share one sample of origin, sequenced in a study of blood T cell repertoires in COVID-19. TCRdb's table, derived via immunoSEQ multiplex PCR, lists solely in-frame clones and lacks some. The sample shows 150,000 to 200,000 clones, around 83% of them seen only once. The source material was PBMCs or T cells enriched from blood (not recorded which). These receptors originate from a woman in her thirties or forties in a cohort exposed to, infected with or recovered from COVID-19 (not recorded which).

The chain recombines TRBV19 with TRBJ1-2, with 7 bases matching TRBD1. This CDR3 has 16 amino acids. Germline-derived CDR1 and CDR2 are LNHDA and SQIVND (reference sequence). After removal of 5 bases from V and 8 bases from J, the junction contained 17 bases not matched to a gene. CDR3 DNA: TGTGCCAGTAGTCGACATCCTGACAGGGTATTGTCCGGCTACACCTTC. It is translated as CASSRHPDRVLSGYTF.

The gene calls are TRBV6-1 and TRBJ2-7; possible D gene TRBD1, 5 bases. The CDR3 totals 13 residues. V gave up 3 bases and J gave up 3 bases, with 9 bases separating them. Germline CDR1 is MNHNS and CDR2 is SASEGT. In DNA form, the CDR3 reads TGTGCCAGCAGTGACGGACACCTCTACGAGCAGTACTTC. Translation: CASSDGHLYEQYF.

The CDR3 loop is CASSPQDRLFDGYTF. CDR3 DNA sequence: TGTGCCAGCAGCCCCCAGGACAGGCTTTTTGATGGCTACACCTTC. The chain couples TRBV7-9 to TRBJ1-2, with 7 bases identical to TRBD1. Germline CDR1 and CDR2: SEHNR and FQNEAQ (reference sequence). The CDR3 loop spans 15 amino acids. V lost 5 bases to trimming and J lost 6 bases; unmatched junction nucleotides: 12.

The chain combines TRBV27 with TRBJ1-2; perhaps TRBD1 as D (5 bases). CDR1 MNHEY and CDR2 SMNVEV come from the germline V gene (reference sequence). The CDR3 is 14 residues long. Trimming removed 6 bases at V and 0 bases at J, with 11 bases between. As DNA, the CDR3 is TGTGCCAGCAGCCCCCGGGGGGCTAACTATGGCTACACCTTC. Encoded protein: CASSPRGANYGYTF.

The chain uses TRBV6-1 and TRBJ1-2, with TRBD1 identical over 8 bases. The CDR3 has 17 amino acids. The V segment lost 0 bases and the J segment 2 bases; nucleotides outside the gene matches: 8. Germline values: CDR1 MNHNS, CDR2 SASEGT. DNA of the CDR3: TGTGCCAGCAGTGAAGCGAGGACAGGGTGGATAAACTATGGCTACACCTTC. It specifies CASSEARTGWINYGYTF.

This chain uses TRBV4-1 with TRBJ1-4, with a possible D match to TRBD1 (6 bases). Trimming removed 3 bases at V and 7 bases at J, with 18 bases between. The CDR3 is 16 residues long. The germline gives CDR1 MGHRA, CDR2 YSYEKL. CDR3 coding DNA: TGCGCCAGCAGCCATTTCGCAGGGGCGGGTAGTGAAAAACTGTTTTTT. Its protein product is CASSHFAGAGSEKLFF.

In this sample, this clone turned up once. CDR3: CASSLRGTDDNEQFF. CDR3 sequence (DNA): TGCGCCAGCAGCCTAAGGGGGACAGACGACAATGAGCAGTTCTTC. V is TRBV4-1 and J is TRBJ2-1; 7 bases agree with TRBD1. Germline V gene lookup returns CDR1 MGHRA and CDR2 YSYEKL. V lost 4 bases, J lost 5 bases, and 8 bases stayed unmatched. CDR3 length: 15 residues.

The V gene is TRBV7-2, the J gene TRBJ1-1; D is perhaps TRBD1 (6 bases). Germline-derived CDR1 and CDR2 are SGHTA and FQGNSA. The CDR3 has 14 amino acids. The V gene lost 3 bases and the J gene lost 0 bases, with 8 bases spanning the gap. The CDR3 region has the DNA TGTGCCAGCAGCTTTCAGGGGATGAACACTGAAGCTTTCTTT. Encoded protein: CASSFQGMNTEAFF.

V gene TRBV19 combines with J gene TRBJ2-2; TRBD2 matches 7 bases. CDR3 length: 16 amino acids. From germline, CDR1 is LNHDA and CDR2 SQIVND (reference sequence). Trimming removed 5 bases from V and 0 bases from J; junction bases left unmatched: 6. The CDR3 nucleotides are TGTGCCAGTAGTCTCTTCCGGGGGGCGAACACCGGGGAGCTGTTTTTT. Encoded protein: CASSLFRGANTGELFF.

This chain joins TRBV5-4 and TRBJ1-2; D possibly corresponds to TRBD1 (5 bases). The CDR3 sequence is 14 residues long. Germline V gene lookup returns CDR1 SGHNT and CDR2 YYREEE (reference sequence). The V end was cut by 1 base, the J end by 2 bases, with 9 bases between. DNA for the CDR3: TGTGCCAGCAGCTTGATTCCAGGGAACTATGGCTACACCTTC. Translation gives CASSLIPGNYGYTF.

The CDR3 sequence: CASSLGTEETQYF. CDR3 nucleotide sequence: TGTGCCAGCAGTTTGGGGACAGAAGAGACCCAGTACTTC. V usage is TRBV27 and J usage is TRBJ2-5, with TRBD1 identical over 7 bases. After removal of 3 bases from V and 3 bases from J, the junction contained 1 base not matched to a gene. The CDR3 contains 13 residues. CDR1 and CDR2 from the germline V gene are MNHEY and SMNVEV (reference sequence).